The subject of this entry is one T cell receptor (beta chain). Its antigen is unidentified. The authors incorporated unique molecular identifiers into the TCR beta cDNA libraries. From the PCR reads, TCRdb called clonotypes with MiXCR, one entry per CDR3 protein. The sample records 700,000 to 800,000 distinct CDR3 sequences, 25% to 30% being singletons. This specimen comes from a study of post-analysis software for immune sequencing data. Study conclusions and caveats: The F measure placed samples prepared in the same batch into strongly shared clusters. Controls' normalized Chao1 diversity significantly exceeded that of multiple sclerosis patients. There were roughly 5 TRBV segments more frequent in patients than controls, and TRBV5-6, TRBV5-1 and TRBV20-1 were among them.

From germline, CDR1 is SGHVS and CDR2 FQNEAQ. CDR3 size: 17 residues. Trimming cost V 5 bases and J 4 bases; bases outside gene matches: 16. The chain employs TRBV7-8 and TRBJ1-2; 7 bases map to TRBD1. Specimen: blood. This sequence was found in a girl aged 5-17 years with multiple sclerosis. CDR3 in amino acids: CASSPRTVGQTSYGYTF. In DNA form, the CDR3 reads TGTGCCAGCAGCCCACGAACGGTGGGACAGACGAGCTATGGCTACACCTTC.